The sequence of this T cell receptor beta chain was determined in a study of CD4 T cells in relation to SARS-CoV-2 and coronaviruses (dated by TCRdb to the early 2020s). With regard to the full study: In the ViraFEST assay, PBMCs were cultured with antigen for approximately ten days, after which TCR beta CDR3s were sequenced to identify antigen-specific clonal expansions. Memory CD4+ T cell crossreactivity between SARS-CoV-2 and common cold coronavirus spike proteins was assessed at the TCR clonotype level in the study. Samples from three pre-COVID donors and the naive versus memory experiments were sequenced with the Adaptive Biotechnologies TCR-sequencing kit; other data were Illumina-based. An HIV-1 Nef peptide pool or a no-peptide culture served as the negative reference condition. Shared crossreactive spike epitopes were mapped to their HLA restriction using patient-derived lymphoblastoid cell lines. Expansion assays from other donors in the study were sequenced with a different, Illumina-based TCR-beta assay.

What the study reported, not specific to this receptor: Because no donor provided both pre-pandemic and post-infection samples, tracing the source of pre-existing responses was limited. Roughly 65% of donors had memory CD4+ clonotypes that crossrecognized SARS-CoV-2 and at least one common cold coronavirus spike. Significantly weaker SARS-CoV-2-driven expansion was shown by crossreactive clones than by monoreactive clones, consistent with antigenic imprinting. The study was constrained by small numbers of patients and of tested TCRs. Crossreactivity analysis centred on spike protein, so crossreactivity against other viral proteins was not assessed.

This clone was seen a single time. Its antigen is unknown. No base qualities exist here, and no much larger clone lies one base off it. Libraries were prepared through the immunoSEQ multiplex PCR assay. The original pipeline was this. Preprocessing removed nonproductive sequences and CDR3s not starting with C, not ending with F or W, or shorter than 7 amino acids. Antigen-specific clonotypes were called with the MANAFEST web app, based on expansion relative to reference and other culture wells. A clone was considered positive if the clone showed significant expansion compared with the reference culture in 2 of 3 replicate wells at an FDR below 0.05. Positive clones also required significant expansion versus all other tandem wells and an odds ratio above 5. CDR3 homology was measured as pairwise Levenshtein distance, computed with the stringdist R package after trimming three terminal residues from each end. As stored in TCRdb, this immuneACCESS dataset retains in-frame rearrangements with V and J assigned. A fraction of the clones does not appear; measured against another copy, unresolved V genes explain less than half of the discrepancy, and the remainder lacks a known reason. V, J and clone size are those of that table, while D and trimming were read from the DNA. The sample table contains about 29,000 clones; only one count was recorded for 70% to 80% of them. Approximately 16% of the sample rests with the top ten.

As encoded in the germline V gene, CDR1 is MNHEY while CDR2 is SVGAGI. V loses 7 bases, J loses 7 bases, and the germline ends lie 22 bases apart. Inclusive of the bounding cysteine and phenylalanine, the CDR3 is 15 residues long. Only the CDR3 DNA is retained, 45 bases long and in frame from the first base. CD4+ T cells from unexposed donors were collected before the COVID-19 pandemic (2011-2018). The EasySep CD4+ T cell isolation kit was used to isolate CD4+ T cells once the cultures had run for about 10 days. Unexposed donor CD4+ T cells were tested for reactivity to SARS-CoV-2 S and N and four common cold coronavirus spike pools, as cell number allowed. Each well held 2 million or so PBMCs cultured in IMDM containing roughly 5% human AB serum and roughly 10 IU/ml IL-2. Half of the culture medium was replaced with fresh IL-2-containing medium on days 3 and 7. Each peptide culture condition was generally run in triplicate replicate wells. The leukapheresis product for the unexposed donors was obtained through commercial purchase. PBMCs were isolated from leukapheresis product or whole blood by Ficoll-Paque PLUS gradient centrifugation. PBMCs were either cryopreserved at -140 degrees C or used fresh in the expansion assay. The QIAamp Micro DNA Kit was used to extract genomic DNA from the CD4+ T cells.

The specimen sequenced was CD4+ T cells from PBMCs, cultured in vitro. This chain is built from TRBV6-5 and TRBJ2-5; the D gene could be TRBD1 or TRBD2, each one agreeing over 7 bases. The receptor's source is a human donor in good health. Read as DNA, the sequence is TGTGCCAGCAAAACCAGGGAGGGGGCGAGGGGGACCCAGTACTTC. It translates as CASKTREGARGTQYF.